This TCR beta chain was found in a study of early T cells in non-severe SARS-CoV-2 infection. For the study at large: Sequencing used unsorted whole-blood bulk RNA, so chains lack pairing. Notes on the study in general: Using VDJdb, the matching emphasized anti-spike CD8 responses while missing private and CD4 specificities.

MiXCR, applied by TCRdb to the 5' RACE reads, yields one record per CDR3 protein. The sample has some 63,000 distinct CDR3 sequences; around 13% are singletons. This CDR3 is built from 12 residues. Germline-derived CDR1 and CDR2 are SEHNR and FQNEAQ (reference sequence). V was shortened by 2 bases and J by 6 bases, with 8 bases between the two germline ends. This clonotype was found once. No antigen is known for it. The clonotype originates from an adult who was a healthcare worker with PCR-confirmed SARS-CoV-2 infection or an uninfected control (not recorded which). Sample: whole blood. The chain uses TRBV7-9 and TRBJ2-7, with D perhaps matching TRBD2 (5 bases). The CDR3 is CASSLSRGEQYF. Written as DNA, the CDR3 is TGTGCCAGCAGCTTATCCCGGGGCGAGCAGTACTTC.